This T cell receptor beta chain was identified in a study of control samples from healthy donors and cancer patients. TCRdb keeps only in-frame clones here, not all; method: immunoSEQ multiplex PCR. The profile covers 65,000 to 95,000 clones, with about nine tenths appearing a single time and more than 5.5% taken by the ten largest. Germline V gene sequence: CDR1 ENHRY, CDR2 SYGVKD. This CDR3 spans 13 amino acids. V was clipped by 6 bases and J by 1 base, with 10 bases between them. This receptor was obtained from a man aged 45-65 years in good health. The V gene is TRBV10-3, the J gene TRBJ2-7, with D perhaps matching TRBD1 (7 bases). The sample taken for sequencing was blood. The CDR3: CAIREGQSYEQYF. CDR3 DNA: TGTGCCATCAGGGAGGGACAGTCCTACGAGCAGTACTTC.